Presented here are 27 T cell receptor beta chains from one specimen sequenced in a study of blood T cells in healthy people across ages. Combining a sample-barcoded 5' primer with a J-beta primer mix, a second PCR ran for roughly 7 to 12 cycles. One entry per CDR3 protein results from TCRdb running MiXCR on the 5' RACE reads. The sample has around 710,000 distinct CDR3 sequences; more than 40% are singletons. Sequenced material: blood. All receptors come from a woman aged 55-70 years in good health.

This clonotype was detected a few times. One end of the junction fails to match germline, which may point to a read error. V gene TRBV4-3 combines with J gene TRBJ2-7, with TRBD2 matching 8 bases. The CDR3 loop spans 15 amino acids. Germline values: CDR1 LGHNA, CDR2 YSLEER. The CDR3 loop is CASSQEGTRSYEQYF. The CDR3 DNA sequence: TGTGCCAGCAGCCAAGAGGGGACTAGATCCTACGAGCAGTACTTC.

There are a few counts of this clonotype. The V gene is TRBV11-2, the J gene TRBJ2-1; tentative D call: TRBD2 (6 bases). V lost 4 bases and J 5 bases, leaving 15 bases between the germline ends. The CDR3 length is 15 residues. Looked up from germline, CDR1 is SGHAT and CDR2 is FQNNGV. The CDR3 nucleotides read TGTGCCAGCAGCTGGACCACGGCGGGAAACAATGAGCAGTTCTTC. Its translation: CASSWTTAGNNEQFF. Combining the CDR3 with reference TRBV11-2 and TRBJ2-1 gives the whole variable domain EAGVAQSPRYKIIEKRQSVAFWCNPISGHATLYWYQQILGQGPKLLIQFQNNGVVDDSQLPKDRFSAERLKGVDSTLKIQPAKLEDSAVYLCASSWTTAGNNEQFFGPGTRLTVL.

The chain links TRBV6-2 or TRBV6-3 to TRBJ1-1, with D tentatively TRBD1 (6 bases). CDR1 and CDR2 from the germline V gene are MNHEY and SVGEGT. This CDR3 spans 17 amino acids. The ends were cut back, 2 bases at V and 4 bases at J, with 20 bases in the middle. The CDR3: CASSYQRGRDGRTEAFF. The CDR3 region has the DNA TGTGCCAGCAGTTACCAGCGGGGGCGCGACGGGCGCACTGAAGCTTTCTTT.

This chain links TRBV6-1 with TRBJ2-7; a weak D match, TRBD1 (6 bases). V lost 5 bases and J 1 base, leaving 21 bases between the germline ends. Germline assignment: CDR1 MNHNS and CDR2 SASEGT. This CDR3 region has 17 residues. The CDR3 nucleotides are TGTGCCAGCAGTCTCTCCTCGACAGGTACCGTATCCTACGAGCAGTACTTC. Translation: CASSLSSTGTVSYEQYF.

This clonotype was seen a few times. The chain has TRBV30 and TRBJ1-5, with TRBD1 matching 9 bases. Germline V gene sequence: CDR1 GTSNPN, CDR2 SVGIG (reference sequence). The trim removed 5 bases at V and 7 bases at J, leaving 6 bases unmatched. CDR3 size: 13 residues. The CDR3 bases are TGTGCCTGGGAAACTACAGGGGGCCAGCCCCAGCATTTT. Residues: CAWETTGGQPQHF.

This chain connects TRBV9 to TRBJ2-5; tentative D call: TRBD2 (7 bases). The J call may not be correct, given that the DNA end is closer to TRBJ2-7. This CDR3 has 16 residues. The germline gives CDR1 SGDLS, CDR2 YYNGEE. CDR3 DNA: TGTGCCAGCAGCTTACGATATGGGGGGGCGCGGGACGAGCAGTACTTC. It translates to CASSLRYGGARDEQYF.

In regard to this clonotype: Germline and junction disagree at one end, which may indicate a read error. The chain has TRBV12-3 or TRBV12-4 and TRBJ1-2; D uncertain. There are 14 residues in the CDR3. The CDR3 is CACSLDMGYYGYTF. The CDR3 DNA sequence: TGTGCCTGCAGTTTAGACATGGGTTACTATGGCTACACCTTC.

This clonotype has ten or more counts. V is TRBV29-1 and J is TRBJ2-1; tentative D call: TRBD2 (6 bases). Germline assignment: CDR1 SQVTM and CDR2 ANQGSEA. The CDR3 contains 14 residues. The V and J ends lost 4 bases and 4 bases respectively, with 14 bases between them. The CDR3 reads CSVVGSGDYNEQFF. The DNA of the CDR3 is TGCAGCGTTGTCGGTAGCGGAGATTACAATGAGCAGTTCTTC.

This clonotype was observed a few times. This may arise from a read error, as a much more abundant clone is one base away. This chain links TRBV9 with TRBJ2-5; D is ambiguous. The assigned J gene may be wrong: the sequence end matches TRBJ2-1 better. Per the germline V gene, CDR1 is SGDLS and CDR2 is YYNGEE. The CDR3 has 16 residues. The CDR3 protein is CASSVDPNGPQETQFF. The DNA of the CDR3 is TGTGCCAGCAGCGTAGACCCCAACGGGCCCCAAGAGACCCAGTTCTTC.

The chain links TRBV2 to TRBJ2-3; possible D gene TRBD1, 6 bases. V was trimmed by 7 bases and J by 0 bases, leaving 11 bases between them. This CDR3 contains 14 residues. CDR1 is SNHLY, CDR2 FYNNEI, per germline. The CDR3 DNA is TGTGCCAGCACGGTGGGGGCAAGCACAGATACGCAGTATTTT. Translation gives CASTVGASTDTQYF. Full variable domain (missing parts from reference TRBV2 and TRBJ2-3): EPEVTQTPSHQVTQMGQEVILRCVPISNHLYFYWYRQILGQKVEFLVSFYNNEISEKSEIFDDQFSVERPDGSNFTLKIRSTKLEDSAMYFCASTVGASTDTQYFGPGTRLTVL.

A few counts support this clonotype. The chain has TRBV27 and TRBJ2-1, with D perhaps matching TRBD2 (7 bases). Per the germline V gene, CDR1 is MNHEY and CDR2 is SMNVEV (reference sequence). Trimming removed 4 bases from V and 4 bases from J, with 17 bases in between. The CDR3 runs to 16 residues. The CDR3 DNA sequence: TGTGCCAGCAGTTCCGTCTGGGGGCGGGAGTACAATGAGCAGTTCTTC. Its translation: CASSSVWGREYNEQFF.

This clonotype occurred a few times. The chain combines TRBV9 with TRBJ2-7, with 7 nucleotides matching TRBD1. The V segment lost 0 bases and the J segment 3 bases; nucleotides outside the gene matches: 6. Germline CDR1 is SGDLS and CDR2 is YYNGEE. CDR3 length equals 15 residues. The CDR3 sequence is CASSVGDSRNYEQYF. In nucleotides, the CDR3 is TGTGCCAGCAGCGTAGGGGACAGTCGGAACTACGAGCAGTACTTC.

Concerning this clonotype itself: The junction departs from the called germline gene at one end, perhaps through a read error. The CDR3 sequence is CASSLTGVPTDTEYF. Written as DNA, the CDR3 is TGTGCCAGCAGTTTAACAGGGGTGCCCACAGATACGGAGTATTTT. The J gene is TRBJ2-3, the V gene TRBV12-3 or TRBV12-4; TRBD1 agrees at 7 bases. The CDR3 length is 15 residues.

The sample holds a few counts of this clonotype. CDR3 nucleotides: TGTGCCAGCAGCTTAGTCCGAGAAAGACCTAGCTCTGGGGCCAACGTCCTGACTTTC. Residues: CASSLVRERPSSGANVLTF. The chain recombines TRBV7-8 with TRBJ2-6; D is ambiguous. Germline-derived CDR1 and CDR2 are SGHVS and FQNEAQ. This CDR3 is built from 19 residues. V shed 1 base and J shed 0 bases, with 16 bases lying between them.

This clonotype was detected many times. V usage is TRBV4-2 and J usage is TRBJ2-1; TRBD2 matches 7 bases. Trimming at V came to 0 bases and at J to 0 bases, leaving 2 bases not matched to a gene. The CDR3 consists of 16 residues. In germline, CDR1 is LGHNA, CDR2 YNFKEQ. The CDR3 here is CASSQDGGSSYNEQFF. CDR3 bases: TGTGCCAGCAGCCAAGACGGGGGGTCCTCCTACAATGAGCAGTTCTTC.

This clonotype has only one observation. Mismatch with germline at one junction end may stem from a read error. The chain links TRBV28 to TRBJ2-7; TRBD2 agrees at 14 bases. This CDR3 region has 15 residues. Per the germline V gene, CDR1 is MDHEN and CDR2 is SYDVKM. The CDR3 region is CASRRTSGGIYERYF. In nucleotides, the CDR3 is TGTGCCAGCAGGCGGACTAGCGGGGGGATCTACGAGCGGTACTTC.

In its sample, this clonotype was seen once. The CDR3 bases are TGCAGTGCTAGAGATGCCCAGGGACTCGACAATGAGCAGTTCTTC. It specifies CSARDAQGLDNEQFF. V is TRBV20-1 and J is TRBJ2-1; D is possibly TRBD2 (6 bases). Trimming took off 0 bases at V and 5 bases at J, with 14 bases between the two ends. Germline loops: CDR1 DFQATT, CDR2 SNEGSKA (reference sequence). The CDR3 has 15 residues.

In this sample, this clonotype turned up a few times. This chain joins TRBV12-5 and TRBJ1-1, with D hard to call. The CDR3 is 15 amino acids. Germline V gene sequence: CDR1 LGHNT, CDR2 FRNRAP. Trimming took 1 base from V and 4 from J, leaving 13 bases between them. CDR3 protein: CASGLDGGIRTEAFF. The DNA of the CDR3 is TGTGCTAGTGGTTTGGACGGAGGAATTCGCACTGAAGCTTTCTTT. The variable domain in full, completed from reference TRBV12-5 and TRBJ1-1, reads DARVTQTPRHKVTEMGQEVTMRCQPILGHNTVFWYRQTMMQGLELLAYFRNRAPLDDSGMPKDRFSAEMPDATLATLKIQPSEPRDSAVYFCASGLDGGIRTEAFFGQGTRLTVV.

The rearrangement joins TRBV28 to TRBJ2-5; D is unclear. V was clipped by 7 bases and J by 5 bases, with 8 bases between them. The CDR3 contains 11 residues. Germline V CDR1 and CDR2: MDHEN, SYDVKM. The CDR3 coding sequence is TGTGCCAGCATCTTTGGGGAGACCCAGTACTTC. Translating gives CASIFGETQYF.

On this clonotype: A read error is possible here, since a much larger clone lies one base away. This chain links TRBV9 with TRBJ2-1; either TRBD1 or TRBD2 may supply D (6 bases each). Germline V lookup: CDR1 SGDLS, CDR2 YYNGEE. The CDR3 sequence is 15 residues long. Trimming stripped 2 bases from V and 13 bases from J, with 22 bases between. The CDR3 loop is CASSVVGGAGETQFF. CDR3 bases: TGTGCCAGCAGCGTCGTCGGGGGCGCTGGAGAGACCCAGTTCTTC.

This clonotype was counted between two and nine times. The genes are TRBV5-1 and TRBJ2-7, with D perhaps matching TRBD1 (6 bases). This CDR3 has 16 amino acids. Germline V gene sequence: CDR1 SGHRS, CDR2 YFSETQ. Deletions cut 2 bases from V and 3 bases from J, with 18 bases between. CDR3 nucleotide sequence: TGCGCCAGCAGCTTCCGCCGGACAGAAAAATTCTACGAGCAGTACTTC. Its protein product is CASSFRRTEKFYEQYF. The entire variable domain, with the rest obtained from reference TRBV5-1 and TRBJ2-7, is as follows: KAGVTQTPRYLIKTRGQQVTLSCSPISGHRSVSWYQQTPGQGLQFLFEYFSETQRNKGNFPGRFSGRQFSNSRSEMNVSTLELGDSALYLCASSFRRTEKFYEQYFGPGTRLTVT.

This clonotype came up a few times. This chain joins TRBV28 and TRBJ1-6; 8 bases fit TRBD1. Germline V gene sequence: CDR1 MDHEN, CDR2 SYDVKM. The CDR3 runs 14 residues. The ends lost 2 bases at V and 11 bases at J; junction bases unmatched: 5. DNA of the CDR3: TGTGCCAGCAGTTTAGGACAGGGAACGACACCCCTCCACTTT. This codes for CASSLGQGTTPLHF.

The chain carries TRBV7-6 and TRBJ2-1; 9 nucleotides match TRBD2. Germline V gives CDR1 SGHVS, CDR2 FNYEAQ. V lost 2 bases, J lost 5 bases, and 10 bases stayed unmatched. The CDR3 totals 17 residues. The CDR3 loop reads CASSLYRREGPDNEQFF. The CDR3 nucleotides read TGTGCCAGCAGCTTATATCGGCGGGAGGGCCCGGACAATGAGCAGTTCTTC.

The chain recombines TRBV3-1 with TRBJ1-1; weak D call: TRBD1 (5 bases). The germline V gene encodes CDR1 LGHDT and CDR2 YNNKEL (reference sequence). V lost 6 bases and J 1 base, leaving 12 bases between the germline ends. The CDR3 has 14 amino acids. CDR3: CASRTGGTNTEAFF. The DNA of the CDR3 is TGTGCCAGCAGAACGGGGGGAACGAACACTGAAGCTTTCTTT.

This clonotype was seen more than once but under ten times. V and J are TRBV13 and TRBJ2-2; D remains unclear. The germline CDR1 and CDR2 sequences are PRHDT and FYEKMQ (reference sequence). The CDR3 covers 12 residues. Trimming removed 5 bases at V and 6 bases at J, with 7 bases between. CDR3 residues: CASSRKPGELFF. The CDR3 bases are TGTGCCAGCAGCCGCAAGCCCGGGGAGCTGTTTTTT.

The chain recombines TRBV5-6 with TRBJ1-1; D not certain. The germline CDR1 and CDR2 sequences are SGHDT and YYEEEE. The V gene lost 1 base and the J gene lost 4 bases, with 11 bases spanning the gap. CDR3 length equals 14 residues. The DNA for the CDR3 is TGTGCCAGCAGCTTGTTTCTGGGGAGCACTGAAGCTTTCTTT. Translating it yields CASSLFLGSTEAFF.

V is TRBV30 and J is TRBJ1-1; D unresolved. The CDR3 covers 12 residues. V was trimmed by 4 bases and J by 1 base, leaving 7 bases between them. CDR1 and CDR2 (germline): GTSNPN, SVGIG (reference sequence). The CDR3 here is CAWTVANTEAFF. Here the CDR3 DNA reads TGTGCCTGGACGGTAGCGAACACTGAAGCTTTCTTT.